This entry lists 2 T cell receptor beta chains sequenced from one sample in a study of shared clonotypes between healthy human individuals. Measured with immunoSEQ multiplex PCR; TCRdb has only the in-frame clones, and not every one. The sample has a few million clones, more than 80% seen once. The sequencing input was naive CD4+ T cells sorted from blood. The subset here: CD45RA+ positively selected. The receptors shown here come from a man younger than 35 in good health.

Of note for this clone: At the DNA level, this CDR3 is encoded by other sequences in the same sample as well. V gene TRBV2 combines with J gene TRBJ1-6; D perhaps matches TRBD1 (5 bases). From germline, CDR1 is SNHLY and CDR2 FYNNEI. CDR3 length equals 14 residues. Trimming left V 3 bases short and J 10 bases short, with 13 bases between. Written as DNA, the CDR3 is TGTGCCAGCAGTGAGCAGGGTGGGGGGTCACCCCTCCACTTT. The encoded protein is CASSEQGGGSPLHF. Full variable domain (missing parts from reference TRBV2 and TRBJ1-6): EPEVTQTPSHQVTQMGQEVILRCVPISNHLYFYWYRQILGQKVEFLVSFYNNEISEKSEIFDDQFSVERPDGSNFTLKIRSTKLEDSAMYFCASSEQGGGSPLHFGNGTRLTVT.

A note on this clone: The same CDR3 is also encoded by other DNA sequences in this sample. The rearrangement links TRBV18 to TRBJ2-7; 8 bases are shared with TRBD2. Unmatched junction bases numbered 0, after V lost 0 bases and J lost 2 bases. Germline-derived CDR1 and CDR2 are KGHSH and LQKENI. This CDR3 region has 14 residues. CDR3 DNA: TGTGCCAGCTCACCACCGGGACTAGCCTACGAGCAGTACTTC. Amino acids: CASSPPGLAYEQYF.